Sequencing of this TCR beta chain was carried out in a study of cytomegalovirus exposure and HLA in healthy donors. Study-level points and caveats: Highly shared variants forming one cluster were likely a sequencing artifact. A later analysis reportedly found fewer N-insertions in an Asian-associated ancestry cluster than the roughly 680-donor mean. TRBV6-2, TRBV6-3 and other indistinguishable V segments were excluded.

This CDR3 comprises 13 residues. V was trimmed by 5 bases and J by 1 base, leaving 8 bases between them. CDR1 is LNHDA and CDR2 is SQIVND in the germline V gene (reference sequence). The donors, nominally healthy at sampling, likely had unrecorded immune exposures. The PCR employed 60 Vbeta primers together with 13 Jbeta primers. Some clones are missing from TCRdb's copy, which holds only in-frame ones; the method was immunoSEQ multiplex PCR. Here the sample spans around 190,000 clones, approximately 82% being singletons. As concerns this clone: Its antigen is unknown.

The receptor was derived from a girl between 2 and 10 years old in good health and CMV-seropositive. The chain uses TRBV19 and TRBJ1-1; D is uncertain. Sequences were obtained from PBMCs. The CDR3 loop is CASSWSANTEAFF. CDR3 sequence (DNA): TGTGCCAGTAGTTGGAGTGCGAACACTGAAGCTTTCTTT.